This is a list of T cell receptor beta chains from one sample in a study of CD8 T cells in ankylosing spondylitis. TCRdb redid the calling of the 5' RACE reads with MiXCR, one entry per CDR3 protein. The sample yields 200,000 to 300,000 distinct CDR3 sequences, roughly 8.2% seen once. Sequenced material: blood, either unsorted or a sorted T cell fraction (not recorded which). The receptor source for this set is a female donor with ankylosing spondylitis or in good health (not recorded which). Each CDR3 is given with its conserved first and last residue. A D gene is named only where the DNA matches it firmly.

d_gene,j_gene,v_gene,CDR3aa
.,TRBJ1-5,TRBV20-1,CSARDSQKKNQPQHF
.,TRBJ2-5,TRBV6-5,CASSYSRGGGGTQYF
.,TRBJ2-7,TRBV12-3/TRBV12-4,CASSLAGVPYEQYF
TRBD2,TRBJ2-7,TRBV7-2,CASTWTSGTYEQYF
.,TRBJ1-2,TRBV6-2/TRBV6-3,CASSYTNSYYGYTF
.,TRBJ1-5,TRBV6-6,CASSRRDQPQHF
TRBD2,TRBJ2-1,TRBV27,CASSHQTSGRSYNEQFF
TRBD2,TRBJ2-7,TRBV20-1,CSAHSPTSGEGEQYF
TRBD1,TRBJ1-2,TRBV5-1,CASSLGTDGYTF
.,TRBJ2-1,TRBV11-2,CASSSVEGTPQDEQFF
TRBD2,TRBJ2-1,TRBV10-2,CASTVGLAGVNEQFF
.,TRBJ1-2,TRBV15,CATSRVGVYGYTF
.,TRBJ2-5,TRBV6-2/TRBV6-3,CASSHIPQETQYF
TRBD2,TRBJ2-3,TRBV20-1,CSAPSFGGRGTDTQYF
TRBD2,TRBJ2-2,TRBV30,CAWRSIAGTGELFF
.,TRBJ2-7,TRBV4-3,CASSQAGEQYF
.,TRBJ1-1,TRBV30,CAWSPLQGAEAFF
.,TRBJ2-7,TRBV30,CAWRPATYEQYF